The 30 T cell receptor beta chains given below trace back to one sample, sequenced in a study of sequential checkpoint blockade in melanoma (dated 2019 in TCRdb). The treatment or condition label, as the study defines it: randomized to nivolumab then ipilimumab (arm A) or the reverse (arm B). Library construction relied on the immunoSEQ multiplex PCR assay. Imported from immuneACCESS, the table was reduced by TCRdb to in-frame sequences with V and J called. These copies leave out some clones; in studies compared against another copy, an unresolved V gene accounts for under half, and the cause of the remainder is not known. The sample table lists a few thousand clones, roughly 20% of them with a count of one. The ten most abundant clones make up over 15% of the sample. The sequenced sample was tumor tissue (inferred from file names), obtained from a patient given nivolumab and ipilimumab in sequence. The source is a human donor with melanoma.

The chain carries TRBV18 and TRBJ1-1, with 8 bases matching TRBD1. The germline gives CDR1 KGHSH, CDR2 LQKENI. Germline trimming cut 5 bases from V and 1 base from J; bases unmatched to any gene: 3. The CDR3 contains 14 residues. CDR3 sequence reads: CASSTGTGNTEAFF. As DNA, the CDR3 is TGTGCCAGCTCAACCGGGACAGGGAACACTGAAGCTTTCTTT.

The chain has TRBV5-1 and TRBJ1-2; tentative D call: TRBD1 (6 bases). The V gene lost 0 bases and the J gene lost 4 bases, with 13 bases spanning the gap. The CDR3 loop spans 15 amino acids. In germline, CDR1 is SGHRS, CDR2 YFSETQ. The CDR3 here is CASSLAGAAGYGYTF. CDR3 coding DNA: TGCGCCAGCAGCTTGGCAGGGGCAGCGGGCTATGGCTACACCTTC. Combining the CDR3 with reference TRBV5-1 and TRBJ1-2 gives the whole variable domain KAGVTQTPRYLIKTRGQQVTLSCSPISGHRSVSWYQQTPGQGLQFLFEYFSETQRNKGNFPGRFSGRQFSNSRSEMNVSTLELGDSALYLCASSLAGAAGYGYTFGSGTRLTVV.

This clone was observed at least ten times. This chain uses TRBV11-3 with TRBJ2-1; 11 nucleotides agree with TRBD2. The CDR3 spans 16 residues. Germline trimming cut 5 bases from V and 3 bases from J; bases unmatched to any gene: 6. Germline CDR1 and CDR2: SGHNT and YENEEA. CDR3 sequence (DNA): TGTGCCAGCAGCGTTAGCGGGAGGGCCGACTACAATGAGCAGTTCTTC. It codes for CASSVSGRADYNEQFF.

By sample fraction, this clone is medium-sized. The V and J genes are TRBV6-7 and TRBJ2-1; D is uncertain. TRBV6-7 is recorded as an ORF, its role being uncertain. This CDR3 contains 11 residues. Trimming removed 4 bases from V and 9 bases from J, with 7 bases in between. The CDR3 sequence is CASSFYTEQFF. CDR3 nucleotides: TGTGCCAGCAGTTTTTATACTGAGCAGTTCTTC.

CDR3 in amino acids: CASSLERLVTDTQYF. The DNA for the CDR3 is TGCGCCAGCAGCTTGGAGAGGCTAGTAACAGATACGCAGTATTTT. This chain links TRBV5-1 with TRBJ2-3; D gene uncertain. This CDR3 is built from 15 residues. Germline V gene sequence: CDR1 SGHRS, CDR2 YFSETQ. V was pared by 0 bases and J by 3 bases, with 11 bases between.

There are many counts of this clone. The gene calls are TRBV11-3 and TRBJ2-7; no firm D call. This CDR3 is 14 amino acids long. Trimming left V 4 bases short and J 2 bases short, with 12 bases between. From germline, CDR1 is SGHNT and CDR2 YENEEA. CDR3 sequence (DNA): TGTGCCAGCAGCTCGGGCCCAACCGCCTACGAGCAGTACTTC. It is translated as CASSSGPTAYEQYF.

The V gene is TRBV18, the J gene TRBJ1-1; 12 bases map to TRBD1. V lost 3 bases and J lost 1; bases outside the gene matches: 3. This CDR3 is 16 amino acids long. Germline CDR1 is KGHSH and CDR2 is LQKENI. CDR3 sequence: CASSPGQGAGNTEAFF. Here the CDR3 DNA reads TGTGCCAGCTCACCGGGACAGGGGGCAGGGAACACTGAAGCTTTCTTT.

This chain links TRBV19 with TRBJ1-5; TRBD1 matches 8 bases. The germline V gene encodes CDR1 LNHDA and CDR2 SQIVND (reference sequence). The ends lost 5 bases at V and 7 bases at J; junction bases unmatched: 13. The CDR3 spans 16 residues. The CDR3 sequence is CASSRTGRSGQQPQHF. Here the CDR3 DNA reads TGTGCCAGTAGTCGGACAGGGAGGAGTGGGCAACAGCCCCAGCATTTT.

This clone was counted between two and nine times. The chain combines TRBV30 with TRBJ1-6; no reliable D call. Trimming pared 6 bases from V and 8 bases from J, leaving 8 bases between. The germline gives CDR1 GTSNPN, CDR2 SVGIG (reference sequence). CDR3 length: 11 amino acids. The CDR3 sequence is CACGWDSPLHF. CDR3 in DNA: TGTGCCTGCGGGTGGGATTCACCCCTCCACTTT. Complete variable domain (other parts from reference TRBV30 and TRBJ1-6): SQTIHQWPATLVQPVGSPLSLECTVEGTSNPNLYWYRQAAGRGLQLLFYSVGIGQISSEVPQNLSASRPQDRQFILSSKKLLLSDSGFYLCACGWDSPLHFGNGTRLTVT.

This clone is classed as medium-sized (0.01 to 0.1%). This chain connects TRBV11-3 to TRBJ2-7, with 7 bases identical to TRBD2. Germline loops: CDR1 SGHNT, CDR2 YENEEA. The V and J ends lost 3 bases and 2 bases, in that order; junction bases with no gene match: 7. This CDR3 has 15 residues. The CDR3 coding sequence is TGTGCCAGCAGCTTTGGGAGGGGCCGAACCTACGAGCAGTACTTC. Translation: CASSFGRGRTYEQYF. Together with reference TRBV11-3 and TRBJ2-7, the CDR3 gives the full variable domain: EAGVVQSPRYKIIEKKQPVAFWCNPISGHNTLYWYLQNLGQGPELLIRYENEEAVDDSQLPKDRFSAERLKGVDSTLKIQPAELGDSAVYLCASSFGRGRTYEQYFGPGTRLTVT.

This clone appeared a few times. The gene calls are TRBV30 and TRBJ1-2; TRBD1 agrees at 10 bases. V dropped 2 bases and J dropped 4; count of bases not matched to a gene: 4. Germline V lookup: CDR1 GTSNPN, CDR2 SVGIG (reference sequence). The CDR3 length is 14 residues. The DNA for the CDR3 is TGTGCCTGGAGTTGGGACAGGGGCGCCTATGGCTACACCTTC. Translation: CAWSWDRGAYGYTF.

Only a few counts were recorded for this clone. This rearrangement joins TRBV9 to TRBJ2-5, with D possibly being TRBD1 or TRBD2 (5 bases each). This CDR3 is built from 15 residues. Between the trimmed V and J ends, which lost 0 bases and 5 bases, there was a span of 14 bases. Germline values: CDR1 SGDLS, CDR2 YYNGEE. The CDR3, as DNA: TGTGCCAGCAGCGTAGATTCAGGGAGAGGGGAGACCCAGTACTTC. Its translation: CASSVDSGRGETQYF.

A few counts support this clone. This chain joins TRBV28 and TRBJ1-2; TRBD1 agrees at 9 bases. Germline V gene sequence: CDR1 MDHEN, CDR2 SYDVKM. The CDR3 sequence is 18 residues long. Germline trimming cut 5 bases from V and 7 bases from J; bases unmatched to any gene: 20. CDR3 sequence: CASSDPPGQGGWFGGYTF. The CDR3 DNA reads as TGTGCCAGCAGTGATCCTCCGGGACAGGGTGGTTGGTTCGGTGGCTACACCTTC.

The chain employs TRBV9 and TRBJ2-2, with 8 bases fitting TRBD2. This CDR3 has 16 amino acids. V shed 2 bases and J 0 bases; nucleotides not matched to a gene: 3. Germline loops: CDR1 SGDLS, CDR2 YYNGEE. The CDR3 is CASSVMGLANTGELFF. The CDR3, as DNA: TGTGCCAGCAGCGTGATGGGACTAGCGAACACCGGGGAGCTGTTTTTT.

V is TRBV19 and J is TRBJ1-5, with D unclear. Germline V gives CDR1 LNHDA, CDR2 SQIVND (reference sequence). The CDR3 extends over 14 amino acids. The CDR3 is CASTPGILNQPQHF. The CDR3 coding sequence is TGTGCTTCAACCCCGGGAATCCTCAATCAGCCCCAGCATTTT.

This chain connects TRBV15 to TRBJ2-7; TRBD1 matches 10 bases. Germline lookup yields CDR1 LNHNV and CDR2 YYDKDF (reference sequence). The CDR3 has 17 residues. The V gene end was trimmed by 0 bases and the J gene end by 3 bases; junction bases not matched to a gene: 8. The CDR3 reads CATSRDAPGQGFYEQYF. CDR3 sequence (DNA): TGTGCCACCAGCAGAGATGCCCCGGGACAGGGGTTCTACGAGCAGTACTTC.

This clone was seen only a few times. V usage is TRBV29-1 and J usage is TRBJ2-3; 13 bases line up with TRBD2. The CDR3 loop spans 18 amino acids. Germline CDR1 is SQVTM and CDR2 is ANQGSEA. After removal of 5 bases from V and 2 bases from J, the junction contained 13 bases not matched to a gene. The CDR3 spells CSVRGLAGLFLHTDTQYF. CDR3 in DNA: TGCAGCGTTCGGGGACTAGCGGGATTATTTCTACACACAGATACGCAGTATTTT.

By sample share, this clone is medium-sized. The chain employs TRBV6-8 and TRBJ1-5; a weak D match, TRBD1 (6 bases). Trimming removed 5 bases from V and 3 bases from J, with 14 bases in between. The CDR3 has 15 amino acids. Germline V gene sequence: CDR1 MNHGY, CDR2 SAAAGT. CDR3 bases: TGTGCCAGCAGTGAGGGGGGACACTTCAATCAGCCCCAGCATTTT. This translates into CASSEGGHFNQPQHF.

The chain employs TRBV6-8 and TRBJ1-1; D possibly corresponds to TRBD1 (5 bases). The CDR3 runs to 13 residues. The V gene lost 6 bases and the J gene lost 5 bases, with 13 bases spanning the gap. The germline gives CDR1 MNHGY, CDR2 SAAAGT. CDR3 amino acids: CASRYQGGTEAFF. The CDR3 DNA is TGTGCCAGCAGATACCAGGGAGGAACTGAAGCTTTCTTT.

This clone was seen a handful of times. The chain uses TRBV5-1 and TRBJ2-3, with D unclear. This CDR3 is built from 16 residues. Germline CDR1 and CDR2: SGHRS and YFSETQ. Trimming removed 0 bases from V and 0 bases from J, with 11 bases in between. The CDR3, as DNA: TGCGCCAGCAGCTTGGGGGCCCATTCTAGCACAGATACGCAGTATTTT. Encoded protein: CASSLGAHSSTDTQYF. Combining the CDR3 with reference TRBV5-1 and TRBJ2-3 gives the whole variable domain KAGVTQTPRYLIKTRGQQVTLSCSPISGHRSVSWYQQTPGQGLQFLFEYFSETQRNKGNFPGRFSGRQFSNSRSEMNVSTLELGDSALYLCASSLGAHSSTDTQYFGPGTRLTVL.

This clone is judged large. The chain couples TRBV11-3 to TRBJ2-1, with D possibly matching TRBD2 (5 bases). Germline CDR1 is SGHNT and CDR2 is YENEEA. V gave up 0 bases and J gave up 0 bases, with 12 bases separating them. The CDR3 runs 17 residues. This CDR3 is CASSLDREADSYNEQFF. The DNA of the CDR3 is TGTGCCAGCAGCTTAGATAGAGAAGCGGACTCCTACAATGAGCAGTTCTTC.

The sample holds a few counts of this clone. The gene calls are TRBV11-3 and TRBJ2-7; 8 nucleotides line up with TRBD1. CDR1 is SGHNT, CDR2 YENEEA, per germline. This CDR3 spans 15 amino acids. The trim removed 3 bases at V and 3 bases at J, leaving 7 bases unmatched. In nucleotides, the CDR3 is TGTGCCAGCAGCTTGGCACAGGGGGTCTACTACGAGCAGTACTTC. It is translated as CASSLAQGVYYEQYF.

This clone was seen more than once but under ten times. J is TRBJ2-3 and V is TRBV6-8, with D perhaps matching TRBD1 or TRBD2 (5 bases each). Trimming pared 6 bases from V and 4 bases from J, leaving 17 bases between. The CDR3 loop spans 15 amino acids. Germline lookup yields CDR1 MNHGY and CDR2 SAAAGT. The CDR3: CASRDRHLGADTQYF. The CDR3 DNA reads as TGTGCCAGCAGGGATAGACATTTGGGGGCAGATACGCAGTATTTT.

The chain combines TRBV11-3 with TRBJ2-1; 9 nucleotides line up with TRBD1. The germline V gene encodes CDR1 SGHNT and CDR2 YENEEA. This CDR3 is 15 amino acids long. The ends lost 2 bases at V and 8 bases at J; junction bases unmatched: 7. For the CDR3, the DNA is TGTGCCAGCAGCTTACATACAGGGGGCTTGGATGAGCAGTTCTTC. It specifies CASSLHTGGLDEQFF.

This clone was seen a few times. This sequence joins TRBV9 and TRBJ2-1; 8 bases fit TRBD1. CDR1 SGDLS and CDR2 YYNGEE come from the germline V gene. The CDR3 has 13 amino acids. The trim removed 6 bases at V and 8 bases at J, leaving 7 bases unmatched. The CDR3 protein is CASTRDRRDEQFF. As DNA, the CDR3 is TGTGCCAGCACTAGGGACAGGAGGGATGAGCAGTTCTTC.

This clone has at least ten counts. V gene TRBV11-3 combines with J gene TRBJ2-7; D may correspond to TRBD1 or TRBD2 (5 bases each). Germline V lookup: CDR1 SGHNT, CDR2 YENEEA. V lost 0 bases to trimming and J lost 3 bases, with 15 bases between them. The CDR3 sequence is 16 residues long. The CDR3 region has the DNA TGTGCCAGCAGCTTAGAGTCCGGGGCCCTATACTACGAGCAGTACTTC. This translates into CASSLESGALYYEQYF.

The rearrangement links TRBV11-3 to TRBJ1-1; 7 bases agree with TRBD1. J gave up 0 bases and V 5 bases, and 6 bases lay outside the gene matches. Per germline, CDR1 SGHNT and CDR2 YENEEA. The CDR3 runs 15 residues. The CDR3 bases are TGTGCCAGCAGCCTGGACAGGAGGATGAACACTGAAGCTTTCTTT. This translates into CASSLDRRMNTEAFF.

This clone was seen a few times. The chain recombines TRBV15 with TRBJ2-3, with 7 bases lining up with TRBD2. The CDR3 is made up of 15 amino acids. Germline loops: CDR1 LNHNV, CDR2 YYDKDF (reference sequence). V was pared by 5 bases and J by 2 bases, with 7 bases of the junction left unmatched. The CDR3 DNA reads TGTGCCACCAGCCCCGAGGGACTACCCACAGATACGCAGTATTTT. This sequence encodes CATSPEGLPTDTQYF.

This clone was counted between two and nine times. The rearrangement links TRBV19 to TRBJ1-5, with D perhaps TRBD1 (6 bases). Trimming pared 1 base from V and 6 bases from J, leaving 16 bases between. Germline CDR1 and CDR2: LNHDA and SQIVND (reference sequence). The CDR3 runs to 16 residues. This CDR3 reads CASSIGGSGGGQPQHF. CDR3 DNA: TGTGCCAGTAGTATAGGGGGCTCGGGGGGCGGTCAGCCCCAGCATTTT. Together with reference TRBV19 and TRBJ1-5, the CDR3 gives the full variable domain: DGGITQSPKYLFRKEGQNVTLSCEQNLNHDAMYWYRQDPGQGLRLIYYSQIVNDFQKGDIAEGYSVSREKKESFPLTVTSAQKNPTAFYLCASSIGGSGGGQPQHFGDGTRLSIL.

The chain is built from TRBV4-1 and TRBJ2-3; D possibly corresponds to TRBD2 (5 bases). This CDR3 has 15 residues. Germline V CDR1 and CDR2: MGHRA, YSYEKL. V was clipped by 0 bases and J by 4 bases, with 11 bases between them. The CDR3 here is CASSQDRDGADTQYF. CDR3 bases: TGCGCCAGCAGCCAAGACCGGGATGGCGCAGATACGCAGTATTTT.